The source of this T cell receptor beta chain is a study of response to subunit inactivated influenza vaccine. Trimming removed 6 bases at V and 2 bases at J, with 17 bases between. The CDR3 spans 16 residues. Germline CDR1 and CDR2: MNHNS and SASEGT. TCRdb re-analysed the RT-PCR reads in MiXCR, keeping a single row per CDR3 protein. The repertoire holds over 150,000 distinct CDR3 sequences, with around 10% as singletons. This clonotype was seen a handful of times. The rearrangement joins TRBV6-1 to TRBJ1-5; D might be TRBD1 (6 bases). Source: CD8+ T cells sorted from PBMCs, taken around 25 months after vaccination. The TCR sequence derives from a man between 50 and 69 years old who received an inactivated influenza vaccine. The CDR3 sequence is CASRPLIQGGNQPQHF. The CDR3 DNA sequence: TGTGCCAGCAGGCCTCTCATACAGGGCGGCAATCAGCCCCAGCATTTT.